This entry features one T cell receptor beta chain sequence. Its antigen remains unidentified. This specimen belongs to a study of graft-versus-host responses after intestinal transplantation. Study in general: Recipients got multivisceral, liver-intestinal, or isolated intestinal transplants. Anti-thymocyte globulin induction, then tacrolimus and steroids for around 3 years, went to all recipients.

The table came from immunoSEQ multiplex PCR; TCRdb's copy has only in-frame clones and leaves some out. The sample has under 45,000 clones; over 90% are singletons. Whole-study results and caveats: Marrow from the recipient contained GvH clones, some of which had appeared first in ileum or blood.

The source is a human patient who received an intestinal transplant, so some T cells may come from the graft donor. Sample: PBMCs, taken around 720 days after intestinal transplantation.

The CDR3 protein is CAWKGEVDYTF. The CDR3 coding sequence is TGTGCCTGGAAGGGGGAGGTTGACTACACCTTC. This chain uses TRBV30 with TRBJ1-2; possible D gene TRBD1, 6 bases. The ends were cut back, 4 bases at V and 10 bases at J, with 13 bases in the middle. The CDR3 covers 11 residues. In germline, CDR1 is GTSNPN, CDR2 SVGIG (reference sequence).